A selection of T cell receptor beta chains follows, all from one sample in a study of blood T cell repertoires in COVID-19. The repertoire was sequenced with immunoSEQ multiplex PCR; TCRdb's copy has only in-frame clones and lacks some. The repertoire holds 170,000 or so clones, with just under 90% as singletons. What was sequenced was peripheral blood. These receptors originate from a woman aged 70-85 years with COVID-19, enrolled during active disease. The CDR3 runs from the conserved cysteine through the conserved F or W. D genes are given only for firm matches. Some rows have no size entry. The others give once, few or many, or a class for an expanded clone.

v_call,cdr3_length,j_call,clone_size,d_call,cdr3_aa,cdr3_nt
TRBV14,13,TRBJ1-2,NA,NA,CASSLNSHYGYTF,TGTGCCAGCAGCCTTAATTCCCACTATGGCTACACCTTC
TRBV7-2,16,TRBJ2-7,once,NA,CASSLDPAGTPYEQYF,TGTGCCAGCAGCTTAGATCCGGCGGGAACCCCCTACGAGCAGTACTTC
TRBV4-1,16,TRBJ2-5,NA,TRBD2,CASSRQYGEGQETQYF,TGCGCCAGCAGCCGCCAATACGGGGAGGGCCAAGAGACCCAGTACTTC
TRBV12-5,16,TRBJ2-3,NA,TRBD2,CASEFGSGATTDTQYF,TGTGCTAGTGAATTTGGGAGCGGGGCCACGACAGATACGCAGTATTTT
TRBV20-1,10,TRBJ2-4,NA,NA,CSAKRALQNF,TGCAGTGCTAAACGAGCGCTCCAGAACTTC
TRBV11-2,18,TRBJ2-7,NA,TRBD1,CASTGDRGLGAFNYEQYF,TGTGCCAGCACCGGGGACAGGGGGCTCGGCGCATTCAACTACGAGCAGTACTTC
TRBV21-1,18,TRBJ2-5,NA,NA,CASSKVGADETELETQYF,TGTGCCAGCAGCAAAGTTGGGGCCGACGAGACGGAGCTCGAGACCCAGTACTTC
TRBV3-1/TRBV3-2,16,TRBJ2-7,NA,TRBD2,CASSPGGGILSYEQYF,TGTGCCAGCAGCCCCGGGGGGGGGATCCTTTCCTACGAGCAGTACTTC
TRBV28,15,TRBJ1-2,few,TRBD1,CASSLPTGGNYGYTF,TGTGCCAGCAGTTTACCAACAGGGGGGAACTATGGCTACACCTTC
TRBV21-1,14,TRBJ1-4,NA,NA,CASIGGTYNEKLFF,TGTGCCAGTATCGGGGGGACGTATAATGAAAAACTGTTTTTT
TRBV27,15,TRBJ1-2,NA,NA,CASSPDTLGDYGYTF,TGTGCCAGCAGTCCGGACACGCTAGGTGACTATGGCTACACCTTC
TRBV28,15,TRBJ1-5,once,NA,CASSLLQLLNQPQHF,TGTGCCAGCAGTTTATTACAGCTCCTCAATCAGCCCCAGCATTTT
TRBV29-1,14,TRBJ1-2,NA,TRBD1,CSVSRTGLNYGYTF,TGCAGCGTATCTCGGACAGGATTAAACTATGGCTACACCTTC
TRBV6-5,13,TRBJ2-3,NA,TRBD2,CASRLAGTDTQYF,TGTGCCAGCAGACTAGCGGGAACAGATACGCAGTATTTT
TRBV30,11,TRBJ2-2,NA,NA,CAWIRARELFF,TGTGCCTGGATCAGGGCCCGGGAGCTGTTTTTT
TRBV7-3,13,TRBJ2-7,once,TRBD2,CASSPGGSYEQYF,TGTGCCAGCAGCCCGGGGGGCTCCTACGAGCAGTACTTC
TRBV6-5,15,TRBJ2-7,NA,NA,CASSYSGLSSYEQYF,TGTGCCAGCAGTTACTCGGGGCTGAGCTCCTACGAGCAGTACTTC
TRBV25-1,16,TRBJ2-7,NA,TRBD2,CASSEFGSSGRYEQYF,TGTGCCAGCAGTGAATTTGGCAGTAGCGGGAGGTACGAGCAGTACTTC
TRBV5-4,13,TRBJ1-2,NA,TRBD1,CASSSPTGPGHTF,TGTGCCAGCAGCTCGCCGACAGGGCCAGGTCACACCTTC
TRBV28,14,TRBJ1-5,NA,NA,CASSLERRDQPQHF,TGTGCCAGCAGTTTAGAGAGGAGGGATCAGCCCCAGCATTTT
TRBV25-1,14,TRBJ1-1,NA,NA,CASSERFFGREVFF,NA
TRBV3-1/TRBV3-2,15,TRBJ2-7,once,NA,CASSQGSLPSYEQYF,TGTGCCAGCAGCCAGGGTAGCCTACCTTCTTACGAGCAGTACTTC
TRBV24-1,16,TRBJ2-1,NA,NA,CATSDMTASSYNEQFF,TGTGCCACCAGTGATATGACAGCTAGCTCCTACAATGAGCAGTTCTTC
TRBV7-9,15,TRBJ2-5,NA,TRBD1,CASSSGQGGEETQYF,TGTGCCAGCAGCTCGGGACAGGGAGGAGAGGAGACCCAGTACTTC
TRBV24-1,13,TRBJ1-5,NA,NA,CAAGPPGDQPQHF,TGTGCCGCCGGACCCCCAGGGGATCAGCCCCAGCATTTT